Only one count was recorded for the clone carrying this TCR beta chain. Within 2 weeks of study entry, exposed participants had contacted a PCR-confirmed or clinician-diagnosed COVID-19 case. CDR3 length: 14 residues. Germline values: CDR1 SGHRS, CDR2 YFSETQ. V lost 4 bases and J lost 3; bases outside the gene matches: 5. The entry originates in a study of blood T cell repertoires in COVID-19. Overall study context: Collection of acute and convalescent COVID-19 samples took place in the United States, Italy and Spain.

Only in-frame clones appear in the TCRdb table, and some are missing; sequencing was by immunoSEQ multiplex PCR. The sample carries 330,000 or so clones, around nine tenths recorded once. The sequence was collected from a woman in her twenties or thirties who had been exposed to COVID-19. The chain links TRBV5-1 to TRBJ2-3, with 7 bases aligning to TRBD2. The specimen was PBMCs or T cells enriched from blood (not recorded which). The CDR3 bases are TGCGCCAGCAGCCTGGCGCGGGAGACAGATACGCAGTATTTT. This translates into CASSLARETDTQYF.